Listed below are T cell receptor beta chains from one sample, sequenced in a study of T cells in Graves' hyperthyroidism and ophthalmopathy. MiXCR, run by TCRdb on the multiplex PCR reads, gives a single entry per CDR3 protein. The data contain around 500,000 distinct CDR3 sequences, approximately 14% of them singletons. The sequencing sample was made of blood. The receptor set was obtained from a middle-aged woman with Graves' hyperthyroidism. The CDR3 runs from the conserved cysteine through the conserved F or W. Each record gives: V gene, J gene, CDR3 length, CDR3 protein.

v_call: TRBV28
j_call: TRBJ2-2
cdr3_length: 14
cdr3_aa: CAGKQGGNTGELFF

v_call: TRBV12-3/TRBV12-4
j_call: TRBJ2-7
cdr3_length: 12
cdr3_aa: CASSSPTREQYF

v_call: TRBV2
j_call: TRBJ2-5
cdr3_length: 12
cdr3_aa: CASKVGQETQYF

v_call: TRBV28
j_call: TRBJ1-2
cdr3_length: 14
cdr3_aa: CASRRVPVGYGYTF

v_call: TRBV12-3/TRBV12-4
j_call: TRBJ2-1
cdr3_length: 14
cdr3_aa: CASSLVRVRNEQFF

v_call: TRBV28
j_call: TRBJ2-1
cdr3_length: 11
cdr3_aa: CASSFAYEQFF

v_call: TRBV7-3
j_call: TRBJ2-2
cdr3_length: 12
cdr3_aa: CASSLKTRELFF

v_call: TRBV5-8
j_call: TRBJ2-1
cdr3_length: 17
cdr3_aa: CASSREIGDSAYNEQFF

v_call: TRBV3-1
j_call: TRBJ2-3
cdr3_length: 15
cdr3_aa: CASSPREVRTDTQYF

v_call: TRBV7-9
j_call: TRBJ1-4
cdr3_length: 16
cdr3_aa: CASSKGTGGSGEKLFF

v_call: TRBV20-1
j_call: TRBJ2-1
cdr3_length: 14
cdr3_aa: CSARPGLATNEQFF

v_call: TRBV6-1
j_call: TRBJ2-7
cdr3_length: 15
cdr3_aa: CASKEGLADYYEQYF

v_call: TRBV28
j_call: TRBJ2-2
cdr3_length: 14
cdr3_aa: CASSLLGGTGELFF

v_call: TRBV25-1
j_call: TRBJ1-6
cdr3_length: 16
cdr3_aa: CASSESLGGRNSPLHF